The rows below give T cell receptor beta chains drawn from one sample of a study of long-term antiretroviral therapy in people with HIV. Generated by immunoSEQ multiplex PCR, the TCRdb table keeps only in-frame clones and is missing some. This repertoire shows 36,000 or so clones, over 75% found once; its top ten account for approximately 6.1%. The starting material was unsorted PBMCs, obtained 0.6 years after starting antiretroviral therapy. The receptors were gathered from a man aged 18 to 35 with HIV. Both conserved end residues are part of each CDR3. The order of the fields is clone size, CDR3 length, V gene, D gene, J gene, CDR3 DNA, CDR3 protein. The D gene is left open where the match is weak. Clone size is given for some rows only: seen once, a few or many times, or a class if the clone is expanded.

>-|13|TRBV5-8|TRBD1|TRBJ1-2
TGTGCCAGCAGAGAACGGACAGGGTATGGCTACACCTTC
CASRERTGYGYTF
>-|13|TRBV9|-|TRBJ2-3
TGTGCCAGCAGCGCGACTGGCACAGATACGCAGTATTTT
CASSATGTDTQYF
>-|17|TRBV5-5|-|TRBJ2-3
TGTGCCAGCAGCTTCCCCATGGGGGGAGTCCGCACAGATACGCAGTATTTT
CASSFPMGGVRTDTQYF
>once|13|TRBV6-5|-|TRBJ2-1
TGTGCCAGCAGTAAGGGGTTTAACAATGAGCAGTTCTTC
CASSKGFNNEQFF
>-|15|TRBV7-9|TRBD2|TRBJ2-1
TGTGCCAGCAGCTCAATAGCGGGAGGGCGAAATGAGCAGTTCTTC
CASSSIAGGRNEQFF
>-|15|TRBV5-5|-|TRBJ1-2
TGTGCCAGCAGCTTGGAAGGAAAAACTAACTATGGCTACACCTTC
CASSLEGKTNYGYTF
>once|16|TRBV5-4|-|TRBJ2-3
TGTGCCAGCAGCTACCCCCGCGGGGCTAGCACAGATACGCAGTATTTT
CASSYPRGASTDTQYF
>-|15|TRBV2|TRBD1|TRBJ2-1
TGTGCCAGCAACACACGGGACAGCCCTTACAATGAGCAGTTCTTC
CASNTRDSPYNEQFF
>-|15|TRBV28|TRBD2|TRBJ2-3
TGTGCCAGCAGTCCTAGCGGGACGAAGTCAGATACGCAGTATTTT
CASSPSGTKSDTQYF
>-|15|TRBV6-5|TRBD2|TRBJ2-7
TGTGCCAGCAGTTACGCTCGGACTAGCAGCTACGAGCAGTACTTC
CASSYARTSSYEQYF
>-|12|TRBV9|-|TRBJ2-1
TGTGCCAGCAGCTGGGGGGCCGGTGAGCAGTTCTTC
CASSWGAGEQFF
>few|11|TRBV28|-|TRBJ1-3
TGTGCCAGCAGTTCCTCACGCACCTGCGATTTT
CASSSSRTCDF
>-|15|TRBV19|TRBD2|TRBJ2-2
TGTGCCAGTAGTCCACTAGCGGGAGATACCGGGGAGCTGTTTTTT
CASSPLAGDTGELFF
>once|16|TRBV19|-|TRBJ1-5
TGTGCCAGTAGTATCGGCAATTCTAGGGGCAATCAGCCCCAGCATTTT
CASSIGNSRGNQPQHF
>-|15|TRBV30|-|TRBJ2-1
TGTGCCTGGAGAGGAGGGTCCAACTCCTACAATGAGCAGTTCTTC
CAWRGGSNSYNEQFF
>-|14|TRBV5-6|-|TRBJ1-2
TGTGCCAGCACCTATATGGGGCCTAACTATGGCTACACCTTC
CASTYMGPNYGYTF
>-|15|TRBV6-5|-|TRBJ1-5
TGTGCCAGCAGCGTCGCGGGGGGCGCGAGACAGCCCCAGCATTTT
CASSVAGGARQPQHF
>-|12|TRBV29-1|TRBD1|TRBJ1-1
TGCAGCGCGACAGGGGCGAACACTGAAGCTTTCTTT
CSATGANTEAFF
>-|17|TRBV7-9|TRBD2|TRBJ2-7
TGTGCCAGCAGCTTAGGTAGCGGGAGGTATGAAGGCTACGAGCAGTACTTC
CASSLGSGRYEGYEQYF
>-|15|TRBV6-1|TRBD2|TRBJ2-5
TGTGCCAGCAAGGGGGAAGGTAGCGGGAGAGAGACCCAGTACTTC
CASKGEGSGRETQYF
>-|14|TRBV5-5|TRBD1|TRBJ2-7
TGTGCCAGCAGCACTCCCGGGACAGCCTACGAGCAGTACTTC
CASSTPGTAYEQYF
>-|15|TRBV28|-|TRBJ1-5
TGTGCCAGCAGTGTAGCTCTGGGTAGCAATCAGCCCCAGCATTTT
CASSVALGSNQPQHF
>-|14|TRBV7-9|-|TRBJ1-2
TGTGCCAGCAGTGAACAGGCGATAAACTATGGCTACACCTTC
CASSEQAINYGYTF
>-|14|TRBV7-8|TRBD2|TRBJ2-5
TGTGCCAGCAGCCCCGGACTAGCGGGAGAGACCCAGTACTTC
CASSPGLAGETQYF
>-|15|TRBV28|TRBD1|TRBJ1-1
TGTGCCAGCAGTGGGGCCGGGACAGGGAATAGGGAAGCTTTCTTT
CASSGAGTGNREAFF
>-|14|TRBV7-9|TRBD1|TRBJ1-1
TGTGCCAGCAGCATGGGACAGAAAAACACTGAAGCTTTCTTT
CASSMGQKNTEAFF
>-|19|TRBV7-2|-|TRBJ2-1
TGTGCCAGCAGCCCAACCACCCGGACTACACACGTAAGCCCAAATGAGCAGTTCTTC
CASSPTTRTTHVSPNEQFF
>once|15|TRBV7-6|TRBD2|TRBJ2-1
TGTGCCAGCAGCTCGACTAGTGGGGGGGTGGGTGAGCAGTTCTTC
CASSSTSGGVGEQFF
>-|15|TRBV7-9|-|TRBJ2-1
TGTGCCAGCAGCTTGTCGGCCCAACCGAGGAATGAGCAGTTCTTC
CASSLSAQPRNEQFF
>-|13|TRBV28|-|TRBJ1-2
TGTGCCAGCAGTTTAGTGGCAGGGCACCGCTACACCTTC
CASSLVAGHRYTF
>-|16|TRBV19|TRBD2|TRBJ2-1
TGTGCCAGTAGTGCAACTAGCGGAGTCATGGGGAATGAGCAGTTCTTC
CASSATSGVMGNEQFF
>-|12|TRBV7-9|-|TRBJ2-1
TGTGCCAGCAGGTCGACTAGGTACGAGCAGTTCTTC
CASRSTRYEQFF
>-|13|TRBV5-1|-|TRBJ2-2
TGCGCCAGCTGGGCCCCAATAACCGGGGAGCTGTTTTTT
CASWAPITGELFF
>-|12|TRBV7-8|-|TRBJ2-1
TGTGCCAGCAGCTTAGGGGCGCTTCCCCAGTTCTTC
CASSLGALPQFF
>-|16|TRBV10-1|-|TRBJ2-5
TGCGCCAGCAGTGAGTCCCCGGGACACGGAGTCGAGACCCAGTACTTC
CASSESPGHGVETQYF
>-|15|TRBV19|TRBD2|TRBJ2-1
TGTGCCAGTAGTATACTAGCGGGTTACTACAATGAGCAGTTCTTC
CASSILAGYYNEQFF
>once|16|TRBV28|TRBD2|TRBJ2-3
TGTGCCAGCAGCTCCCCTCTTCGGGAGGGCAAAGATACGCAGTATTTT
CASSSPLREGKDTQYF
>-|14|TRBV6-6|TRBD1|TRBJ2-7
TGTGCCAGCAGCCCAGGGACAGGGCCCTACGAGCAGTACTTC
CASSPGTGPYEQYF
>-|12|TRBV27|TRBD1|TRBJ1-6
TGTGCCAGCAGGACAGGGCCTTCACCCCTCCACTTT
CASRTGPSPLHF
>-|13|TRBV10-1|-|TRBJ2-2
TGCGCCAGCAGTCTAGGCGCCACCGGGGAGCTGTTTTTT
CASSLGATGELFF
>-|11|TRBV5-6|-|TRBJ2-1
TGTGCCAGCAGCTTGCACGATGAGCAGTTCTTC
CASSLHDEQFF
>-|13|TRBV5-4|TRBD1|TRBJ2-7
TGCGCCAGCAGCCAGCGGACAGGGCGCGAGCAGTACTTC
CASSQRTGREQYF
>-|16|TRBV5-6|TRBD2|TRBJ2-3
TGTGCCAGCAGCCCGGGTAGCGGGGCTAGCACAGATACGCAGTATTTT
CASSPGSGASTDTQYF
>-|14|TRBV7-9|-|TRBJ1-3
TGTGCCAGCACCTTCTCGGACCTTGGAAACACCATATATTTT
CASTFSDLGNTIYF
>-|14|TRBV15|-|TRBJ1-1
TGTGCCACCAGCAGAGATTTGACAGCCACTGAAGCTTTCTTT
CATSRDLTATEAFF
>-|17|TRBV30|-|TRBJ2-6
TGTGCCTGGAGTGTACCCCCTGACAGCTCTGGGGCCAACGTCCTGACTTTC
CAWSVPPDSSGANVLTF
>-|13|TRBV28|-|TRBJ2-7
TGTGCCAGCAGGGGTGGACTTAACTACGAGCAGTACTTC
CASRGGLNYEQYF
>-|17|TRBV5-1|-|TRBJ2-1
TGCGCCAGCAGCTTGACACTTCAGGTGCACCGGGAGAATGAGCAGTTCTTC
CASSLTLQVHRENEQFF
>once|15|TRBV2|TRBD2|TRBJ2-1
TGTGCCAGCAGTGAGCTAGCGGGAGGAACCGATGAGCAGTTCTTC
CASSELAGGTDEQFF
>-|16|TRBV27|TRBD2|TRBJ2-7
TGTGCCAGCAGTACCTGGACTAGCGGGATCTCCTACGAGCAGTACTTC
CASSTWTSGISYEQYF
>-|13|TRBV11-3|TRBD1|TRBJ1-3
TGTGCCAGCAGCCAGGGGGTTGGAAACACCATATATTTT
CASSQGVGNTIYF
>-|13|TRBV5-5|TRBD1|TRBJ2-7
TGTGCCAGCAGCCCGGGTTGGGACAGCGAGCAGTACTTC
CASSPGWDSEQYF
>-|16|TRBV5-5|-|TRBJ2-3
TGTGCCAGCAGCTTGGCGGGGGCAGATAGCACAGATACGCAGTATTTT
CASSLAGADSTDTQYF
>-|12|TRBV28|-|TRBJ2-7
TGTGCCAGCAGTTCAGCCTCCTACGAGCAGTACTTC
CASSSASYEQYF
>-|14|TRBV6-6|-|TRBJ2-2
TGTGCCACCATGGAGCAGGGCAACACCGGGGAGCTGTTTTTT
CATMEQGNTGELFF